This record covers a single T cell receptor (beta chain). The antigen is undetermined. Oncomine TCR Beta short-read sequencing was applied to DNA from cultured CD4+ T cells. TCRdb re-derived calls from the PCR reads in MiXCR, one entry per CDR3 protein. The table includes 22,000 or so distinct CDR3 sequences, nearly 55% detected once. The CDR3 is 14 amino acids. The germline CDR1 and CDR2 sequences are MNHEY and SVGAGI. The V gene lost 2 bases and the J gene lost 7 bases, with 12 bases spanning the gap. As for treatment: roughly 11-day PBMC culture with coronavirus spike peptide pools or control peptides (ViraFEST assay). The sample belongs to a study of vaccination and CD4 T cells after COVID-19.

The V gene is TRBV6-5, the J gene TRBJ1-5, with D hard to call. The receptor was derived from a human donor who had recovered from COVID-19. The sequenced material came from CD4+ T cells from blood, cultured in vitro. The CDR3 loop is CASSYRDLEQPQHF. In nucleotides, the CDR3 is TGTGCCAGCAGTTACAGGGATCTCGAGCAGCCCCAGCATTTT.